This TCR beta chain was documented in a study of T cells in Graves' hyperthyroidism and ophthalmopathy. The CDR3 consists of 15 residues. V was clipped by 5 bases and J by 4 bases; unmatched bases: 9. Germline assignment: CDR1 MDHEN and CDR2 SYDVKM. Study-level results: Blood held most thyroid clonotypes expanded above 0.001 frequency.

This clonotype was seen repeatedly, ten times or more. The antigen remains unidentified. The source material, RNA transcripts, was used to amplify TCR beta CDR3 regions. First-round RT-PCR with HTBI primers amplified the TCR CDR3 region. TCRdb re-derived calls from the multiplex PCR reads in MiXCR, one entry per CDR3 protein. The table records 640,000 or so distinct CDR3 sequences, more than 13% of them present only once. Sequencing used blood. The rearrangement uses TRBV28 and TRBJ2-7; 9 bases map to TRBD2. This receptor was obtained from a woman aged 18 to 35 with Graves' ophthalmopathy. Written as DNA, the CDR3 is TGTGCCAGCAGTAGCTCGGGGCTAGCGGGGTACGAGCAGTACTTC. Amino acids: CASSSSGLAGYEQYF.